The present entry profiles one T cell receptor (beta chain) with its context. Its specificity is unknown. The V segment lost 4 bases and the J segment 5 bases; nucleotides outside the gene matches: 8. This CDR3 is 16 amino acids long. Germline lookup yields CDR1 MNHEY and CDR2 SMNVEV (reference sequence). The data belong to a study of OX40 agonist ivuxolimab in advanced cancers. Study-level information: Patients undergoing dose escalation presented with hepatocellular carcinoma, melanoma, renal cell or head and neck cancer.

Sequencing used immunoSEQ multiplex PCR; TCRdb keeps in-frame clones, though not all of them. The sample has under 85,000 clones, nearly 95% seen once; the top ten hold 9.5% to 12%. Study-level findings and limits: Circulating CD4+ and CD8+ T cells showed clonal expansion by week 6 at 0.1 to 3.0 mg/kg.

This receptor was obtained from an adult with an advanced solid tumor such as melanoma, head and neck, liver or kidney cancer. The specimen was CD4+ or CD8+ T cells sorted from blood, collected in a trial of the OX40 agonist ivuxolimab. The J gene is TRBJ2-3, the V gene TRBV27; 11 positions match TRBD1. For the CDR3, the DNA is TGTGCCAGCAGTTCAAAGGACAGGGGGCTGGGAGATACGCAGTATTTT. This translates into CASSSKDRGLGDTQYF.